The sequence of this TCR beta chain was determined in a study of Graves' ophthalmopathy and Graves' hyperthyroidism. In the study overall: Before any treatment, peripheral blood was taken at the initial diagnosis.

RNA transcripts yielded amplified TCR beta CDR3 regions. Second-round multiplex PCR followed a first-round RT-PCR using HTBI primers. One entry per CDR3 protein results from TCRdb running MiXCR on the multiplex PCR reads. This table has about 740,000 distinct CDR3 sequences, 40% appearing once. Per the germline V gene, CDR1 is SEHNR and CDR2 is FQNEAQ (reference sequence). V lost 5 bases and J lost 8; bases outside the gene matches: 9. CDR3 length equals 15 residues. This clonotype occurred many times. Reliance was placed on clinical symptoms, serum thyroxine, TRAb, thyroid ultrasound and orbital computed tomography for diagnosis.

This chain connects TRBV7-9 to TRBJ1-4, with 9 bases aligning to TRBD1. The specimen sequenced was peripheral blood. This TCR came from an adult man with Graves' ophthalmopathy. The CDR3 sequence: CASSRGQGGEEKLFF. The CDR3 region has the DNA TGTGCCAGCAGCCGGGGACAGGGTGGCGAGGAAAAACTGTTTTTT.